This TCR beta chain was sequenced in a study of cytomegalovirus exposure and HLA in healthy donors. CDR3 length: 19 residues. Unmatched junction bases numbered 13, after V lost 1 base and J lost 2 bases. Germline V CDR1 and CDR2: SGHTA, FQGNSA. With 60 Vbeta and 13 Jbeta primers, the PCR was carried out. TCRdb keeps only in-frame clones here, not all; method: immunoSEQ multiplex PCR. The sample has approximately 150,000 clones, around 73% seen once; the top ten hold roughly 5.4%. The gene calls are TRBV7-2 and TRBJ1-3, with 8 bases identical to TRBD1. The specimen was PBMCs. This TCR came from a woman between 18 and 29 years old in good health and CMV-seropositive. CDR3 DNA sequence: TGTGCCAGCAGCTTAGGATGGCAGGGGGCGATGGTGACTGGAAACACCATATATTTT. It is translated as CASSLGWQGAMVTGNTIYF.